The source of this T cell receptor beta chain is a study of blood T cell repertoires in COVID-19 (TCRdb year 2020). Context from the whole study: Collaborator samples came from the United States, Italy and Spain and covered acute and convalescent phases of COVID-19. The samples were drawn from the first 160 participants of the ongoing ImmuneRACE study and from 950 to 1,500 subjects provided by 6 global collaborators. Where HLA class I and class II types were available, the types were taken from metadata supplied by the sample provider, not from assay-based typing. The dataset comprised deeply sampled blood TCRbeta repertoires from subjects exposed to, actively infected with, or recovered from COVID-19. The material from the prospective study consisted of cDNA or gDNA derived from T cells, B-cell-depleted T cells, or PBMCs. The repertoires were made available in a free public database intended to serve as a resource for research on the immune response to SARS-CoV-2. The sample metadata nearly always contained a de-identified subject ID, COVID-19 status, age in years and sex.

Here is what the overall study found, with its caveats: How much clinical and demographic metadata was included differed by source and by participant, and the metadata was provided uncurated.

Each collaborating institution followed its own protocols to collect whole blood in K2EDTA tubes. For TCRbeta analysis, collaborators shipped samples as frozen whole blood, isolated PBMCs, or DNA extracted from either of those sample types. From its cysteine to its phenylalanine, the CDR3 spans 14 amino acids. The only DNA kept is the CDR3, 42 bases in frame from the first base. For CDR1 and CDR2, the germline V gene lists SGHRS and YFSETQ. At the junction V is shortened by 5 bases and J by 6 bases; bases outside the gene matches: 10. Remarks on this clone: The target of this receptor is not known. It has no much larger one-base neighbor in the sample; base qualities were not kept.

TCRbeta CDR3 regions were amplified from genomic DNA by means of the immunoSEQ Assay, a bias-controlled multiplex PCR. In the authors' own workflow: Nucleated cell counts per sample were estimated from amplification of reference gene primers within the assay. Sequence reads were collapsed and filtered to measure the absolute abundance of every unique TCRbeta CDR3 rearrangement. Productive Simpson clonality was computed per sample as the square root of Simpson's diversity index over productive rearrangements. The table comes from immuneACCESS by way of TCRdb, which keeps in-frame sequences with V and J called. Part of the clones is missing from these tables; in studies checked, under half for an unresolved V gene and the rest for unknown reasons. V and J calls and clone size are copied from that table; D and trimming were computed from the DNA. Here the sample has around 16,000 clones; 82% occur a single time. The ten largest clones capture under 25% of the sample.

Sequences were obtained from peripheral blood. This receptor was taken from a man aged 80 or over with active COVID-19. The sequence is built from TRBV5-1 and TRBJ1-1; 7 junctional bases match TRBD1. The sequence in DNA is TGCGCCAGCAGACCACAGGGGTTAGGGGCTGAAGCTTTCTTT. Translated, this is CASRPQGLGAEAFF.